Described below is a single TCR beta chain sequence and its context. Its antigen is not identified. Sequencing was performed with immunoSEQ multiplex PCR; in TCRdb, only in-frame clones are kept and a portion is missing. The sample gives about 130,000 clones, roughly nine tenths of which show up once; over 8.5% is in the top ten. The data originate from a study of cytomegalovirus exposure and HLA in healthy donors. Across the whole study: A later analysis reported the roughly 130 validation repertoires used the same platform as the approximately 670 first-cohort repertoires.

Regarding the study as a whole: Reports credit the classifier with highly specific, highly sensitive diagnosis of cytomegalovirus status. Most TCR sequences were uncommon, yet certain public TCRs appeared in many donors. The TCR clusters that emerged in the first cohort tended, a later analysis found, to co-occur in the 95 to 150 validation repertoires.

J was trimmed by 0 bases and V by 8 bases; bases with no gene match: 7. The CDR3 is 15 amino acids. Germline V lookup: CDR1 MDHEN, CDR2 SYDVKM. This chain links TRBV28 with TRBJ1-2, with TRBD1 matching 9 bases. The sequenced material came from PBMCs. The sequence was obtained from a woman under 30 in good health and CMV-seropositive. CDR3 amino acids: CASGDRVVANYGYTF. CDR3 coding DNA: TGTGCCAGCGGGGACAGGGTTGTAGCTAACTATGGCTACACCTTC.